Sequencing of this T cell receptor (beta chain) was carried out in a study of T-cell memory formation after mild COVID-19. Looking at the study overall: TCR clusters largely stayed donor specific.

In the case of this clonotype: As yet, its antigen is unknown.

Broader study findings: For contracting clones, CD4+ ones sat mainly in CM and EM, CD8+ in EMRA. Second-wave clones peaking on day 37 lacked confirmed SARS-CoV-2 specificity.

Each CDR3 protein is one row after TCRdb ran MiXCR on the 5' RACE reads. The sample carries about 350,000 distinct CDR3 sequences, approximately 13% recorded once. The CDR3 length is 14 residues. Germline V lookup: CDR1 SGDLS, CDR2 YYNGEE. V was cut by 1 base and J by 3 bases, with 9 bases left in between. V gene TRBV9 combines with J gene TRBJ2-3, with D perhaps matching TRBD2 (5 bases). The sequenced sample was PBMCs or a T cell subset sorted from them (not recorded which). The receptor was isolated from a man aged 18 to 30 who had mild COVID-19 (a few samples of this study predate the infection). Cell type and time point are not known. CDR3 protein: CASSVKSGTDTQYF. CDR3 DNA sequence: TGTGCCAGCAGCGTAAAATCGGGAACAGATACGCAGTATTTT.